Sequencing of this T cell receptor (beta chain) was carried out in a study of shared clonotypes between healthy human individuals (dated by TCRdb to the early 2020s). With respect to the entire study: A few men and two women, aged 18 to 49 years, made up the cohort. To increase sequencing depth and limit assay-specific biases, TCR repertoire library preparation and sequencing were carried out by different laboratories using diverse techniques. Between about 0.8 and 9 billion PBMCs per donor were obtained by leukapheresis. To estimate repertoire size and how much clonotypes are shared between individuals, the study performed deep sequencing of blood TCR repertoires from a handful of healthy adults.

Donors were healthy HIV-negative adults with no recently reported acute infections or vaccinations. Every donor was a Caucasian adult living in Nashville, Tennessee, USA. For unsorted samples, about 90 million PBMCs were counted and genomic DNA was extracted with the QIAamp DNA Blood Mini kit. Blood was collected by leukapheresis, and PBMCs were isolated by Ficoll-Histopaque density gradient centrifugation and then cryopreserved in liquid nitrogen vapor phase. Using the deep immunoSEQ assay, TCR CDR3 regions were amplified from genomic DNA by multiplex PCR. Extracted genomic DNA from each cell subset was distributed evenly across all wells of several immunoSEQ 96-well plates, and each plate was treated as a replicate. Each replicate PCR for unsorted PBMC received roughly 300 ng genomic DNA, equal to about 30,000 T cell genomes. Genomic DNA from unsorted PBMC was sequenced over ten immunoSEQ deep assay plates. The purified libraries were quantified using a Qubit 3.0 fluorometer, sized with a Bioanalyzer 2100, and then quantified again using the KAPA Library Quantification kit. Each immunoSEQ 96-well plate was sequenced on its own single-read 150-cycle Illumina NextSeq 550 flow cell. On the authors' methods: The immunoSEQ output contained only junctional sequences without quality scores, so filtering could not match that applied to full-length reads. Sequences were annotated with PyIR, a Python wrapper for IgBLAST v1.9, using IMGT germline references to assign V/J genes and CDR3. Reads with weak V/J assignments (E-value above 1e-6), missing CDR3, stop codons, out-of-frame junctions, or ambiguous translated residues were removed. V3J clonotypes were defined by identical inferred V gene, J gene, and CDR3 amino acid sequence. Percentage overlap between repertoires was calculated by dividing the number of shared unique clonotypes by the size of the smaller repertoire. RTK rarefaction, the Chao1 estimator, and Recon v2.1 estimates of unobserved clonotypes were used to assess repertoire richness. TCRdb took over this immuneACCESS table, retaining in-frame rearrangements with V and J assigned. Such tables are incomplete; in checked studies, under half of the missing clones stem from an unresolved V gene, and the remainder is unexplained. The DNA gave D and trimming, while V, J and clone size come from that table. The sample has about 460,000 clones on record, roughly 80% of them singletons. The ten largest clones take up around 12% of the sample.

Trimming takes 6 bases from V and 4 bases from J, and the germline ends sit 12 bases apart. The germline V gene encodes CDR1 KGHSH and CDR2 LQKENI. The CDR3 extends over 13 residues, inclusive of both ends. The read is trimmed to its CDR3 DNA, 39 bases read in frame from base 1. In the case of this clone: Its antigen has not been determined. Possible read error: a much larger clone is one base away. Since no conserved phenylalanine or tryptophan closes the CDR3, a read error is the likely cause.

The research as a whole found: Because the study included only a small number of donors, the genetic and exposure-history diversity represented was limited. Based on pairwise subsampling, the degree of clonotype sharing among donors was expected to be affected by sequencing depth. Only blood was sampled, and tissue TCR repertoires likely differ from those in blood.

Sequencing input: PBMCs. The V gene is TRBV18 and the J gene is TRBJ1-2; 6 matching bases give a weak D call of TRBD1. The source of this sequence is a woman between 40 and 50 years old in good health. Some clones in this sample may be carry-over from other donors' samples. Here the CDR3 is given as CASSPGQIYGYTL. The DNA sequence is given as TGTGCCAGCTCGCCTGGACAGATCTATGGCTACACCCTC.